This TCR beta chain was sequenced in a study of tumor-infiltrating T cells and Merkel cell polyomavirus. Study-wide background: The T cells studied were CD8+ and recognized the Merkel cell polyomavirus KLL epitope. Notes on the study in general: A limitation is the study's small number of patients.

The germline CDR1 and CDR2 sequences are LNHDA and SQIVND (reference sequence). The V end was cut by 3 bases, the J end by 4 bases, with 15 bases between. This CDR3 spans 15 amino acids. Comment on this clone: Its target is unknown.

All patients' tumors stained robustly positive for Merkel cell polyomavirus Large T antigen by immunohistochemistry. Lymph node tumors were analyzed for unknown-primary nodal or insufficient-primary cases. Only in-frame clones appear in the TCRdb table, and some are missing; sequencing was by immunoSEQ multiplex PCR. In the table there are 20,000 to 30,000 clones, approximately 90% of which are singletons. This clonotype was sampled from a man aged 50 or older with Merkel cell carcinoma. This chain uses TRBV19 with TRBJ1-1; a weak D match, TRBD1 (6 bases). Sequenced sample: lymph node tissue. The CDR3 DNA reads TGTGCCAGTAGTATTATGGGGACAAAGTCCACTGAAGCTTTCTTT. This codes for CASSIMGTKSTEAFF.